Below, 2 T cell receptor beta chains from the same sample are listed, as sequenced in a study of shared clonotypes between healthy human individuals. Here immunoSEQ multiplex PCR was the method, and the copy in TCRdb shows in-frame clones only, minus some. The sample contains about 2 million clones, roughly 94% of which appear only once. The sequencing input was naive CD4+ T cells sorted from blood. Subset specified: CD45RA+ positively selected. All receptors derive from a man between 18 and 35 years old in good health.

In its sample, this clone was seen once. V is TRBV7-3 and J is TRBJ2-6, with D possibly TRBD1 on 6 matching bases. The V and J ends lost 5 bases and 2 bases respectively, with 16 bases between them. CDR3 size: 17 residues. CDR1 and CDR2 from the germline V gene are SGHTA and FQGTGA. Written as DNA, the CDR3 is TGTGCCAGCAGCCAAAACAGGGTCTCAGCTGGGGCCAACGTCCTGACTTTC. Translated: CASSQNRVSAGANVLTF. Together with reference TRBV7-3 and TRBJ2-6, the CDR3 gives the full variable domain: GAGVSQTPSNKVTEKGKYVELRCDPISGHTALYWYRQSLGQGPEFLIYFQGTGAADDSGLPNDRFFAVRPEGSVSTLKIQRTERGDSAVYLCASSQNRVSAGANVLTFGAGSRLTVL.

This chain joins TRBV10-3 and TRBJ1-2; D is undetermined. Germline CDR1 and CDR2: ENHRY and SYGVKD. The CDR3 is made up of 13 amino acids. Deletions cut 8 bases from V and 1 base from J, with 11 bases between. CDR3 amino acids: CAIGIQLNYGYTF. The CDR3 nucleotides read TGTGCCATCGGCATACAGCTTAACTATGGCTACACCTTC.